The sequence of this T cell receptor (beta chain) was determined in a study of blood T cell repertoires in COVID-19. Individuals drawn from about 26 US areas were roughly 18 to 95 years old. Participants' own reports of clinical history determined their cohort assignment. Sequencing used immunoSEQ multiplex PCR; TCRdb keeps in-frame clones, though not all of them. The sample lists roughly 170,000 clones, roughly 84% occurring once. V was cut by 1 base and J by 1 base, with 10 bases left in between. Per the germline V gene, CDR1 is SGHNT and CDR2 is YENEEA. The CDR3 consists of 15 residues. This clone was picked up one time.

This clonotype originated in a man aged 55 to 70 who had recovered from COVID-19. The chain recombines TRBV11-3 with TRBJ1-1, with a possible D match to TRBD1 (5 bases). Sequencing was carried out using PBMCs or T cells enriched from blood (not recorded which). CDR3 in amino acids: CASSLARGPNTEAFF. The CDR3 nucleotides are TGTGCCAGCAGCTTAGCAAGGGGCCCGAACACTGAAGCTTTCTTT.